These 21 T cell receptor beta chains came from one sample sequenced in a study of vaccination effects on CD4 cells after COVID-19. Using viral peptide pools, the ViraFEST assay grew out antigen-specific CD4+ T cells prior to sequencing. Cultured cells yielded isolated CD4+ T cells after 10 days. Vaccinated participants had no history of SARS-CoV-2 infection and tested negative for nucleocapsid antibodies. Their antigens remain unidentified. Libraries were prepared by immunoSEQ multiplex PCR; TCRdb keeps only in-frame clonotypes and omits some of them. The sample shows 65,000 to 90,000 clones, under 85% of them seen only once. The sample in question was CD4+ T cells from PBMCs cultured with HCoV-NL63 spike peptides, obtained before COVID-19 vaccination. These receptors all stem from a human donor who received a COVID-19 vaccine.

The J gene is TRBJ2-2, the V gene TRBV12-5; the D gene is possibly TRBD1 (6 bases). The CDR3 runs 16 residues. V lost 2 bases and J 1 base, leaving 11 bases between the germline ends. CDR1 and CDR2 (germline): LGHNT, FRNRAP. The CDR3 DNA is TGTGCTAGTGGTTTGCACCCGGGACAGAACACCGGGGAGCTGTTTTTT. Protein: CASGLHPGQNTGELFF.

The chain has TRBV7-2 and TRBJ1-2; tentative D call: TRBD1 (5 bases). The germline V gene has CDR1 SGHTA and CDR2 FQGNSA. V dropped 6 bases and J dropped 6 bases, with 14 bases sitting between them. This CDR3 region has 13 residues. CDR3 in amino acids: CASSSRDGHGYTF. The CDR3 coding sequence is TGTGCCAGCAGTTCCAGGGACGGGCATGGCTACACCTTC.

The chain couples TRBV5-1 to TRBJ1-2; 8 bases are shared with TRBD1. V lost 0 bases to trimming and J lost 6 bases; unmatched junction nucleotides: 7. Germline CDR1 is SGHRS and CDR2 is YFSETQ. This CDR3 comprises 15 residues. CDR3 sequence reads: CASSLEGTGGNGYTF. The DNA for the CDR3 is TGCGCCAGCAGCTTGGAGGGGACAGGTGGCAATGGCTACACCTTC.

This clone showed up just once. The chain recombines TRBV3-1 (or the pseudogene TRBV3-2) with TRBJ2-5; perhaps TRBD2 as D (5 bases). V was pared by 3 bases and J by 2 bases, with 16 bases between. CDR1 LGHDT and CDR2 YNNKEL come from the germline V gene (reference sequence). The CDR3 runs to 16 residues. The CDR3 here is CASSHLMRRDQETQYF. CDR3 DNA: TGTGCCAGCAGCCACCTCATGAGACGGGATCAAGAGACCCAGTACTTC.

V is TRBV5-1 and J is TRBJ1-4, with 8 positions matching TRBD1. With V trimmed by 4 bases and J by 8 bases, 7 bases remained unmatched. The CDR3 loop spans 14 amino acids. Germline CDR1 and CDR2: SGHRS and YFSETQ. For the CDR3, the DNA is TGCGCCAGCAGCCTCGGGACAGGCCAAGAAAAACTGTTTTTT. Amino acid sequence: CASSLGTGQEKLFF.

The CDR3 region has the DNA TGTGCCAGCAGTTACGTCGGGGGTTCCTATAATTCACCCCTCCACTTT. It is translated as CASSYVGGSYNSPLHF. This rearrangement joins TRBV6-6 to TRBJ1-6; a possible D gene is TRBD1 (5 bases). This CDR3 comprises 16 residues. The germline CDR1 and CDR2 sequences are MNHNY and SVGAGI (reference sequence). The germline V and J ends were trimmed by 2 bases and 1 base, with 9 bases remaining between them.

This clone was recorded only once. V and J are TRBV10-2 and TRBJ2-2; 8 positions agree with TRBD1. Trimming took 5 bases from V and 6 from J; bases not matched to a gene: 5. Germline V lookup: CDR1 WSHSY, CDR2 SAAADI. The CDR3 spans 14 residues. Here the CDR3 DNA reads TGCGCCAGCAGTAGGACAGGGAGCCCCGGGGAGCTGTTTTTT. Encoded protein: CASSRTGSPGELFF.

The genes are TRBV6-1 and TRBJ1-3, with 11 positions matching TRBD1. From germline, CDR1 is MNHNS and CDR2 SASEGT. The V gene end was trimmed by 3 bases and the J gene end by 1 base; junction bases not matched to a gene: 5. CDR3 length: 17 residues. CDR3 region: CASSEGQGVRSGNTIYF. The CDR3 DNA reads TGTGCCAGCAGTGAGGGACAGGGGGTTCGTTCTGGAAACACCATATATTTT.

CDR3 bases: TGTGCCAGCAGCTCTCCCAAGCAGGGGGCGATAACCGGGGAGCTGTTTTTT. Encoded protein: CASSSPKQGAITGELFF. The chain recombines TRBV5-4 with TRBJ2-2, with TRBD1 matching over 8 bases. Germline values: CDR1 SGHNT, CDR2 YYREEE (reference sequence). The V gene end was trimmed by 3 bases and the J gene end by 5 bases; junction bases not matched to a gene: 12. The length of the CDR3 is 17 residues.

The chain couples TRBV5-5 to TRBJ1-1; perhaps TRBD1 as D (6 bases). CDR3 length equals 14 residues. Germline assignment: CDR1 SGHKS and CDR2 YYEKEE (reference sequence). The V gene lost 0 bases and the J gene lost 5 bases, with 11 bases spanning the gap. The CDR3 coding sequence is TGTGCCAGCAGCTTGGTCCAGGGGTTGACTGAAGCTTTCTTT. It yields the protein CASSLVQGLTEAFF.

This clone was observed a single time. This rearrangement joins TRBV3-1 (or the pseudogene TRBV3-2) to TRBJ2-1; D is ambiguous. Germline values: CDR1 LGHDT, CDR2 YNNKEL (reference sequence). V was trimmed by 5 bases and J by 6 bases, leaving 8 bases between them. CDR3 length equals 12 residues. The CDR3 region has the DNA TGTGCCAGCAGCAAACATCTCAATGAGCAGTTCTTC. This translates into CASSKHLNEQFF.

The gene calls are TRBV19 and TRBJ1-2; D might be TRBD1 (5 bases). The CDR3 is made up of 16 amino acids. Germline-derived CDR1 and CDR2 are LNHDA and SQIVND (reference sequence). The germline V and J ends were trimmed by 5 bases and 5 bases, with 21 bases remaining between them. CDR3 protein: CASSSGSWGFSYGYTF. In nucleotides, the CDR3 is TGTGCCAGTAGTTCCGGGTCCTGGGGGTTCTCATATGGCTACACCTTC.

The rearrangement uses TRBV3-1 (or the pseudogene TRBV3-2) and TRBJ2-1, with 7 bases fitting TRBD2. The CDR3 runs 16 residues. Germline values: CDR1 LGHDT, CDR2 YNNKEL (reference sequence). The V gene end was trimmed by 1 base and the J gene end by 0 bases; junction bases not matched to a gene: 3. The chain's CDR3 is CASSQGGGSSYNEQFF. The CDR3 bases are TGTGCCAGCAGCCAAGGCGGGGGAAGCTCCTACAATGAGCAGTTCTTC.

The chain uses TRBV2 and TRBJ2-3, with 9 bases lining up with TRBD1. Germline V CDR1 and CDR2: SNHLY, FYNNEI. CDR3 length: 14 residues. V lost 6 bases and J lost 6; bases outside the gene matches: 7. The CDR3 reads CASRVGQGGDTQYF. As DNA, the CDR3 is TGTGCCAGCAGGGTGGGACAGGGTGGGGATACGCAGTATTTT.

The chain employs TRBV7-3 and TRBJ2-5, with 9 nucleotides matching TRBD1. From germline, CDR1 is SGHTA and CDR2 FQGTGA. V lost 5 bases, J lost 2 bases, and 12 bases stayed unmatched. The CDR3 spans 17 residues. DNA of the CDR3: TGTGCCAGCAGCCTCGGATGGCCGGGACAGGGACAAGAGACCCAGTACTTC. The encoded protein is CASSLGWPGQGQETQYF.

The chain has TRBV5-6 and TRBJ1-6; no firm D call. Trimming took 0 bases from V and 10 from J, leaving 8 bases between them. The CDR3 is 13 amino acids. The germline gives CDR1 SGHDT, CDR2 YYEEEE. Here the CDR3 reads CASSLERESPLHF. The CDR3 DNA reads TGTGCCAGCAGCTTGGAAAGGGAATCACCCCTCCACTTT.

This clone has a handful of counts. This chain connects TRBV5-1 to TRBJ1-2; 7 nucleotides agree with TRBD1. Germline loops: CDR1 SGHRS, CDR2 YFSETQ. J was trimmed by 4 bases and V by 4 bases; bases with no gene match: 7. The CDR3 is made up of 14 amino acids. The CDR3 DNA follows: TGCGCCAGCAGCGTCGACAGGGCCGGCTATGGCTACACCTTC. This gives the protein CASSVDRAGYGYTF. Full variable domain (rest looked up from reference TRBV5-1 and TRBJ1-2): KAGVTQTPRYLIKTRGQQVTLSCSPISGHRSVSWYQQTPGQGLQFLFEYFSETQRNKGNFPGRFSGRQFSNSRSEMNVSTLELGDSALYLCASSVDRAGYGYTFGSGTRLTVV.

V is TRBV5-1 and J is TRBJ2-2, with 7 bases matching TRBD1. Germline loops: CDR1 SGHRS, CDR2 YFSETQ. Trimming cost V 6 bases and J 5 bases; bases outside gene matches: 19. The CDR3 totals 18 residues. The CDR3 bases are TGCGCCAGCACCTACAACGGACAGGAGCCGAGGAGGACCGGGGAGCTGTTTTTT. This encodes CASTYNGQEPRRTGELFF.

J is TRBJ2-4 and V is TRBV5-1; 7 positions match TRBD2. Germline V gene data show CDR1 as SGHRS and CDR2 as YFSETQ. This CDR3 contains 17 residues. After removal of 4 bases from V and 0 bases from J, the junction contained 10 bases not matched to a gene. CDR3 amino acids: CASSPEAGGLAKNIQYF. CDR3 DNA sequence: TGCGCCAGCAGCCCCGAAGCCGGGGGGTTAGCCAAAAACATTCAGTACTTC. The whole variable domain, remainder taken from reference TRBV5-1 and TRBJ2-4, is KAGVTQTPRYLIKTRGQQVTLSCSPISGHRSVSWYQQTPGQGLQFLFEYFSETQRNKGNFPGRFSGRQFSNSRSEMNVSTLELGDSALYLCASSPEAGGLAKNIQYFGAGTRLSVL.

This CDR3 is CASSPGPGAPMNTEAFF. As DNA, the CDR3 is TGCGCCAGCAGCCCTGGACCGGGGGCCCCTATGAACACTGAAGCTTTCTTT. The chain is built from TRBV5-1 and TRBJ1-1; D possibly corresponds to TRBD1 (6 bases). Germline V gene data show CDR1 as SGHRS and CDR2 as YFSETQ. V gave up 4 bases and J gave up 0 bases, with 19 bases separating them. This CDR3 comprises 17 residues.

Written as DNA, the CDR3 is TGTGCCATCGGTAGACAAGCGAACACTGAAGCTTTCTTT. This translates into CAIGRQANTEAFF. The chain combines TRBV10-3 with TRBJ1-1; D not resolved. The CDR3 runs 13 residues. Trimming removed 8 bases at V and 1 base at J, with 11 bases between. CDR1 and CDR2 (germline): ENHRY, SYGVKD.